The 29 T cell receptor beta chains listed next were all sequenced from one sample in a study of shared clonotypes between healthy human individuals. Sequencing was performed with immunoSEQ multiplex PCR; in TCRdb, only in-frame clones are kept and a portion is missing. Of millions of clones detected, around 90% appear once; the ten largest clones hold 0.14%. The sequencing input was naive CD4+ T cells sorted from blood. Subset meaning: CD45RA+ positively selected. These receptors originate from a man younger than 35 in good health.

This clone was counted a single time. The V gene is TRBV6-6, the J gene TRBJ1-2, with TRBD1 as a possible D gene (6 bases). Trimming stripped 6 bases from V and 1 base from J, with 15 bases between. The CDR3 sequence is 15 residues long. Germline V CDR1 and CDR2: MNHNY, SVGAGI (reference sequence). CDR3 in DNA: TGTGCCAGCAGCGGCCGGGACACGGGTAACTATGGCTACACCTTC. It is translated as CASSGRDTGNYGYTF.

This chain uses TRBV21-1 with TRBJ2-5. TRBV21-1 is reported as a pseudogene. The CDR3 spans 11 residues. The CDR3 DNA follows: TGTGCCAGCAGCAAAGAAGAGACCCAGTACTTC. It is translated as CASSKEETQYF.

This clone is a singleton in its sample. The rearrangement joins TRBV7-6 to TRBJ1-6, with D possibly being TRBD1 (6 bases). The CDR3 is 17 residues long. Germline CDR1 and CDR2: SGHVS and FNYEAQ. The V gene lost 1 base and the J gene lost 0 bases, with 10 bases spanning the gap. For the CDR3, the DNA is TGTGCCAGCAGCTTAGAAACCAGGGGCTCCTATAATTCACCCCTCCACTTT. Protein: CASSLETRGSYNSPLHF.

Note on this clone: This sample includes further DNA sequences coding for the same CDR3. This rearrangement joins TRBV6-5 to TRBJ1-1, with D maybe TRBD1 (6 bases). Per germline, CDR1 MNHEY and CDR2 SVGAGI. V lost 5 bases and J lost 5, with 9 bases in between. This CDR3 has 12 amino acids. The CDR3 bases are TGTGCCAGCAGTAGGGGGGGGACTGAAGCTTTCTTT. This gives the protein CASSRGGTEAFF.

V gene TRBV6-6 combines with J gene TRBJ2-7; D perhaps matches TRBD1 (6 bases). The germline V and J ends were trimmed by 2 bases and 3 bases, with 11 bases remaining between them. The CDR3 runs 14 residues. Germline CDR1 reads MNHNY; CDR2 reads SVGAGI (reference sequence). The CDR3 loop is CASSYTAQGYEQYF. CDR3 coding DNA: TGTGCCAGCAGTTACACCGCACAGGGCTACGAGCAGTACTTC.

For this clone: Additional DNA sequences in this sample encode the identical CDR3. The V and J genes are TRBV19 and TRBJ2-1; no definite D call. Germline CDR1 LNHDA, CDR2 SQIVND (reference sequence). This CDR3 region has 13 residues. The germline V and J ends were trimmed by 4 bases and 1 base, with 5 bases remaining between them. Here the CDR3 reads CASSTSSYNEQFF. CDR3 bases: TGTGCCAGTAGTACTAGTTCCTACAATGAGCAGTTCTTC.

The genes are TRBV2 and TRBJ2-7; 13 nucleotides align to TRBD2. Unmatched junction bases numbered 8, after V lost 6 bases and J lost 3 bases. The CDR3 sequence is 16 residues long. Germline lookup yields CDR1 SNHLY and CDR2 FYNNEI. CDR3 bases: TGTGCCAGCAGGAGCCCCGGACTAGCGGGAGTCTACGAGCAGTACTTC. Translation gives CASRSPGLAGVYEQYF.

The chain employs TRBV25-1 and TRBJ2-1; 8 bases agree with TRBD2. Per the germline V gene, CDR1 is MGHDK and CDR2 is SYGVNS. V was clipped by 3 bases and J by 0 bases; unmatched bases: 7. The CDR3 totals 17 residues. CDR3 nucleotides: TGTGCCAGCAGTGACGCAAAGCGGGAGATCTCCTACAATGAGCAGTTCTTC. Translating it yields CASSDAKREISYNEQFF.

Comment on this clone: This sample also contains other DNA sequences that code for the same CDR3. The chain couples TRBV18 to TRBJ1-5; 9 bases match TRBD1. The length of the CDR3 is 14 residues. CDR1 and CDR2 from the germline V gene are KGHSH and LQKENI. Trimming cost V 3 bases and J 6 bases; bases outside gene matches: 3. The CDR3 spells CASSPTGGSQPQHF. The CDR3 DNA is TGTGCCAGCTCACCCACAGGGGGCAGTCAGCCCCAGCATTTT.

The chain recombines TRBV10-3 with TRBJ2-1; D tentatively fits TRBD1 or TRBD2 (6 bases each). Germline values: CDR1 ENHRY, CDR2 SYGVKD. V was shortened by 1 base and J by 0 bases, with 7 bases between the two germline ends. The CDR3 extends over 15 amino acids. In DNA form, the CDR3 reads TGTGCCATCAGTGAGTGGGGGGCCTCCTACAATGAGCAGTTCTTC. Encoded protein: CAISEWGASYNEQFF.

The chain is built from TRBV2 and TRBJ2-5; 10 bases agree with TRBD2. This CDR3 spans 15 amino acids. The trim removed 4 bases at V and 5 bases at J, leaving 7 bases unmatched. Per the germline V gene, CDR1 is SNHLY and CDR2 is FYNNEI. The DNA of the CDR3 is TGTGCCAGCAGTGCTAGCGGGGGTTTGTCGGAGACCCAGTACTTC. This translates into CASSASGGLSETQYF.

J is TRBJ1-2 and V is TRBV2; D possibly corresponds to TRBD1 (5 bases). The germline V and J ends were trimmed by 5 bases and 8 bases, with 18 bases remaining between them. This CDR3 is built from 14 residues. Germline CDR1 reads SNHLY; CDR2 reads FYNNEI. CDR3 DNA sequence: TGTGCCAGCAGTAGCGACAGTTCCCGCGGGGGCTACACCTTC. Its translation is CASSSDSSRGGYTF.

CDR3 in amino acids: CASSSISGTSGENHQETQYF. CDR3 DNA: TGTGCCAGCAGCTCGATATCCGGGACTAGCGGGGAAAACCATCAAGAGACCCAGTACTTC. The chain couples TRBV11-3 to TRBJ2-5, with 13 bases matching TRBD2. V trimming: 4 bases; J trimming: 2 bases; junction bases outside the gene matches: 16. Per the germline V gene, CDR1 is SGHNT and CDR2 is YENEEA. The CDR3 is made up of 20 amino acids.

The chain employs TRBV11-2 and TRBJ1-6, with 7 positions matching TRBD1. The CDR3 is 17 residues long. The ends lost 5 bases at V and 7 bases at J; junction bases unmatched: 14. Germline V gene sequence: CDR1 SGHAT, CDR2 FQNNGV. The CDR3 DNA reads as TGTGCCAGCAGCCACCTGACAGGGAATCTCGGCAATTCACCCCTCCACTTT. It specifies CASSHLTGNLGNSPLHF.

The gene calls are TRBV2 and TRBJ2-3; D gene unclear. Germline CDR1 and CDR2: SNHLY and FYNNEI. With 6 bases removed from V and 4 bases from J, the gap between germline ends came to 5 bases. The CDR3 has 11 residues. The CDR3 protein is CASRAADTQYF. The CDR3 DNA reads TGTGCCAGCAGGGCAGCAGATACGCAGTATTTT.

The V call is TRBV10-1, the J call TRBJ2-7, with D perhaps TRBD1 (6 bases). Germline CDR1 and CDR2: WNHNN and SYGVQD (reference sequence). The CDR3 contains 12 residues. V lost 10 bases to trimming and J lost 6 bases, with 16 bases between them. For the CDR3, the DNA is TGCGCCACCTATATCACAGGGTGCGAGCAGTACTTC. Its translation: CATYITGCEQYF.

This chain uses TRBV21-1 with TRBJ2-2; TRBD2 reflects the table's D call only, with no check against the DNA. TRBV21-1 is deemed a pseudogene. The CDR3 totals 16 residues. The CDR3 loop reads CASPTHVGGVTGELFF. Written as DNA, the CDR3 is TGTGCCAGTCCTACCCATGTGGGGGGGGTCACCGGGGAGCTGTTTTTT.

The chain employs TRBV10-3 and TRBJ1-1; no reliable D call. Germline V gives CDR1 ENHRY, CDR2 SYGVKD. The CDR3 runs to 12 residues. The V end was cut by 5 bases, the J end by 13 bases, with 17 bases between. The CDR3 protein is CAISSPATESFF. The CDR3 DNA reads as TGTGCCATCAGTTCCCCGGCCACCGAGAGTTTCTTT.

The chain links TRBV4-1 to TRBJ1-2; no reliable D call. In germline, CDR1 is MGHRA, CDR2 YSYEKL. The CDR3 runs 14 residues. Trimming took off 1 base at V and 4 bases at J, with 10 bases between the two ends. DNA of the CDR3: TGCGCCAGCAGCCAAGGCCCCTTAACCTATGGCTACACCTTC. This translates into CASSQGPLTYGYTF.

CDR3 region: CASSREGGYSPLHF. CDR3 coding DNA: TGTGCCAGCAGTAGGGAAGGGGGTTACTCACCCCTCCACTTT. The rearrangement joins TRBV6-1 to TRBJ1-6, with a tentative D call TRBD1 (6 bases). V lost 5 bases to trimming and J lost 10 bases, with 15 bases between them. The CDR3 loop spans 14 amino acids. Germline V CDR1 and CDR2: MNHNS, SASEGT.

The genes are TRBV28 and TRBJ2-7; the D is unclear. This CDR3 contains 15 residues. CDR1 MDHEN and CDR2 SYDVKM come from the germline V gene. The ends were cut back, 5 bases at V and 0 bases at J, with 14 bases in the middle. CDR3 amino acids: CASSLTTFPSYEQYF. The CDR3 nucleotides are TGTGCCAGCAGTCTCACGACATTTCCCTCCTACGAGCAGTACTTC.

A note on this clone: This sample also contains other DNA sequences that code for the same CDR3. The chain employs TRBV7-2 and TRBJ2-1; D uncertain. The CDR3 contains 13 residues. V lost 5 bases and J 0 bases, leaving 5 bases between the germline ends. CDR1 and CDR2 from the germline V gene are SGHTA and FQGNSA. CDR3: CASSLRSYNEQFF. The CDR3 DNA is TGTGCCAGCAGCCTGCGCTCCTACAATGAGCAGTTCTTC.

The chain joins TRBV30 to TRBJ2-1; a possible D gene is TRBD1 (6 bases). V lost 2 bases and J lost 5, with 13 bases in between. Looked up from germline, CDR1 is GTSNPN and CDR2 is SVGIG (reference sequence). CDR3 size: 14 residues. CDR3 in amino acids: CAWSFGGRDNEQFF. The CDR3, as DNA: TGTGCCTGGAGTTTTGGGGGCCGGGACAATGAGCAGTTCTTC.

The chain couples TRBV19 to TRBJ2-3, with TRBD2 matching over 11 bases. This CDR3 region has 16 residues. CDR1 is LNHDA and CDR2 is SQIVND in the germline V gene (reference sequence). Trimming cost V 5 bases and J 5 bases; bases outside gene matches: 9. CDR3 nucleotide sequence: TGTGCCAGTAGTCTGCAACTAGCGGGAGTAGTAGATACGCAGTATTTT. Translation gives CASSLQLAGVVDTQYF.

The chain links TRBV5-1 to TRBJ2-2; TRBD1 aligns across 7 bases. Germline V gene lookup returns CDR1 SGHRS and CDR2 YFSETQ. Germline trimming cut 4 bases from V and 4 bases from J; bases unmatched to any gene: 13. The CDR3 length is 17 residues. CDR3 in DNA: TGCGCCAGCAGCCTAGATTCTACAGGGGCGATCACCGGGGAGCTGTTTTTT. This codes for CASSLDSTGAITGELFF.

The gene calls are TRBV7-2 and TRBJ2-7, with TRBD1 identical over 7 bases. V shed 2 bases, J shed 5 bases, and the junction held 9 bases outside the gene matches. Germline V gene data show CDR1 as SGHTA and CDR2 as FQGNSA. The CDR3 length is 15 residues. DNA of the CDR3: TGTGCCAGCAGCTTATCCCAGGGGGTCCCCCACGAGCAGTACTTC. This encodes CASSLSQGVPHEQYF.

The chain uses TRBV25-1 and TRBJ2-2, with 9 bases aligning to TRBD1. The CDR3 is 16 residues long. J lost 1 base, V lost 5 bases, and 5 bases had no gene match. CDR1 is MGHDK, CDR2 SYGVNS, per germline. CDR3 loop: CASSRPGQGNTGELFF. The CDR3 DNA sequence: TGTGCCAGCAGTAGACCGGGACAGGGGAACACCGGGGAGCTGTTTTTT.

This chain links TRBV4-3 with TRBJ2-3; TRBD2 matches at 9 bases. The germline CDR1 and CDR2 sequences are LGHNA and YSLEER. The ends lost 0 bases at V and 4 bases at J; junction bases unmatched: 5. This CDR3 spans 16 amino acids. CDR3 sequence: CASSQDWLAGPDTQYF. The CDR3 region has the DNA TGCGCCAGCAGCCAAGATTGGCTAGCGGGGCCAGATACGCAGTATTTT.

CDR3 coding DNA: TGTGCCAGCAGCACACAGGGGGCCTATGGCTACACCTTC. This encodes CASSTQGAYGYTF. J is TRBJ1-2 and V is TRBV13, with 9 bases fitting TRBD1. V shed 5 bases and J 4 bases; nucleotides not matched to a gene: 2. The germline V gene encodes CDR1 PRHDT and CDR2 FYEKMQ (reference sequence). The CDR3 sequence is 13 residues long.